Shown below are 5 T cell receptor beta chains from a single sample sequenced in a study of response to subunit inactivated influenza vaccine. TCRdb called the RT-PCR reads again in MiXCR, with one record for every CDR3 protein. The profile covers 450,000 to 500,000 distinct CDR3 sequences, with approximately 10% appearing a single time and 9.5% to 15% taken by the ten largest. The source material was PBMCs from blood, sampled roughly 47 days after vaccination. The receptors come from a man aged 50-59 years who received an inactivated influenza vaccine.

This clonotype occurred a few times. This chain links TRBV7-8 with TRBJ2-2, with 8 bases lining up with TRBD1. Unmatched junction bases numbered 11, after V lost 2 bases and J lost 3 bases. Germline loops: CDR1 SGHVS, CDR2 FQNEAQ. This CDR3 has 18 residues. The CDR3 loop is CASSLPADRGRDTGELFF. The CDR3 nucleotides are TGTGCCAGCAGCTTACCCGCAGACAGGGGTCGTGACACCGGGGAGCTGTTTTTT.

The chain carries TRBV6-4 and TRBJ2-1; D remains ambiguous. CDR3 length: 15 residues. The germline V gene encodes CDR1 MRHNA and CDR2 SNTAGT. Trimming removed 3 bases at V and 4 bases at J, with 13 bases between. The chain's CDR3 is CASSEHTSSYNEQFF. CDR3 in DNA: TGTGCCAGCAGTGAACACACCTCATCATACAATGAGCAGTTCTTC.

Written as DNA, the CDR3 is TGTGCCAGCAGTTTACAACGGGACTGGGAGGATGAGACCCAGTACTTC. Translating gives CASSLQRDWEDETQYF. The V gene is TRBV28, the J gene TRBJ2-5; a weak D match, TRBD2 (6 bases). CDR1 MDHEN and CDR2 SYDVKM come from the germline V gene. The V gene lost 2 bases and the J gene lost 5 bases, with 18 bases spanning the gap. This CDR3 region has 16 residues.

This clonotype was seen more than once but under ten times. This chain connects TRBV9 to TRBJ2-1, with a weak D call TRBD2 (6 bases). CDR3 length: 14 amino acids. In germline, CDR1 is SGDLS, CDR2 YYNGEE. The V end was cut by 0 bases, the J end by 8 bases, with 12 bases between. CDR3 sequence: CASSVAGVWDEQFF. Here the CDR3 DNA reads TGTGCCAGCAGCGTAGCGGGGGTCTGGGATGAGCAGTTCTTC.

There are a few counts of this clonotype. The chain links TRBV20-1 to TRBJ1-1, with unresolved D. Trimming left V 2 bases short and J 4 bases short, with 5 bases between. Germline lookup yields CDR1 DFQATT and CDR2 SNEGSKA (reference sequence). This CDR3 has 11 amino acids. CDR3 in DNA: TGCAGTGCTAGAAGAGTCACTGAAGCTTTCTTT. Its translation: CSARRVTEAFF.